These 12 T cell receptor beta chains came from one sample sequenced in a study of beta chain features in type 1 diabetes (dated by TCRdb to the late 2010s). Paper-wide results and their limitations: A moderate but significant shortening of TCRB CDR3 length was observed in type 1 diabetes patients in all four CD4+ subsets.

Library construction relied on the immunoSEQ multiplex PCR assay. All of the isolated RNA was reverse transcribed with the High Capacity cDNA Reverse Transcription Kit, so expressed TCRB transcripts were sequenced. TCRdb obtained this table from immuneACCESS and retained in-frame rearrangements with V and J assigned. These tables miss some clones; where compared with another copy, unresolved V genes account for less than half of the shortfall, and the remainder is unexplained. Recorded for this sample are over 120,000 clones; around 13% of them occurred a single time. 1.3% of the sample is taken by the ten largest. Their antigen targets remain unknown. The material sequenced was central memory CD4+ T cells from blood. These receptors were obtained from a man younger than 35 with type 1 diabetes.

Comment on this clone: Other DNA sequences in the sample encode the same CDR3. CDR3 DNA: TGCAGCGTAGACCCGGGACAGCTGAACACTGAAGCTTTCTTT. It specifies CSVDPGQLNTEAFF. The rearrangement joins TRBV29-1 to TRBJ1-1; 7 bases fit TRBD1. The CDR3 contains 14 residues. Germline CDR1 and CDR2: SQVTM and ANQGSEA. The ends lost 6 bases at V and 0 bases at J; junction bases unmatched: 7.

A remark on this clone: A junction boundary mismatches the germline segment, possibly from a read error. The chain employs TRBV5-6 and TRBJ1-2; D is possibly TRBD1 (6 bases). This CDR3 spans 14 amino acids. Germline V gene lookup returns CDR1 SGHDT and CDR2 YYEEEE. The CDR3 nucleotides read TGTACCAGCAGCTCAACAGGGCAGAGCTATGGCTACACCTTC. This translates into CTSSSTGQSYGYTF.

This clone has a handful of counts. The chain uses TRBV6-5 and TRBJ2-1; 8 bases agree with TRBD1. The ends lost 4 bases at V and 0 bases at J; junction bases unmatched: 2. This CDR3 has 15 amino acids. Germline CDR1 and CDR2: MNHEY and SVGAGI. CDR3 loop: CASSFTGGSYNEQFF. CDR3 nucleotide sequence: TGTGCCAGCAGTTTCACAGGGGGCTCCTACAATGAGCAGTTCTTC.

A note on this clone: This may come from a read error, since a much larger clone is one base off. The genes are TRBV7-2 and TRBJ1-2, with 8 bases that match TRBD1. The CDR3 consists of 17 residues. The junction had 11 bases not matched to a gene; V was cut back by 3 bases and J by 2 bases. Germline lookup yields CDR1 SGHTA and CDR2 FQGNSA. CDR3 nucleotide sequence: TGTGCCAGCAGCTTGGGGAGCGGGACAGGACTCAACTATGGCTACACCTTC. As protein: CASSLGSGTGLNYGYTF.

To note about this clone: This specimen includes other DNA sequences encoding the same CDR3. The chain has TRBV27 and TRBJ1-1; D not certain. This CDR3 is built from 14 residues. V was clipped by 3 bases and J by 0 bases, with 8 bases between them. Germline values: CDR1 MNHEY, CDR2 SMNVEV (reference sequence). The CDR3: CASSFRPMNTEAFF. The DNA of the CDR3 is TGTGCCAGCAGTTTTAGGCCCATGAACACTGAAGCTTTCTTT.

The rearrangement joins TRBV19 to TRBJ2-5; D call uncertain. CDR3 length: 14 residues. Germline assignment: CDR1 LNHDA and CDR2 SQIVND (reference sequence). The V end lost 2 bases, the J end lost 2 bases, and 9 bases lay between the germline ends. CDR3 sequence (DNA): TGTGCCAGTAGTATATCGCCAGTTCAAGAGACCCAGTACTTC. Translating gives CASSISPVQETQYF.

This clone was detected a few times. The chain carries TRBV11-2 and TRBJ2-3, with TRBD2 identical over 8 bases. The CDR3 is 14 amino acids. Germline CDR1 SGHAT, CDR2 FQNNGV. Germline trimming cut 3 bases from V and 7 bases from J; bases unmatched to any gene: 6. The chain's CDR3 is CASSFTGGPNTQYF. CDR3 sequence (DNA): TGTGCCAGCAGCTTTACGGGGGGGCCGAATACGCAGTATTTT.

This clone has just a few counts. The chain couples TRBV4-1 to TRBJ2-5, with 8 positions matching TRBD2. The CDR3 is 16 amino acids. With V trimmed by 3 bases and J by 4 bases, 10 bases remained unmatched. CDR1 and CDR2 from the germline V gene are MGHRA and YSYEKL. The chain's CDR3 is CASSHPGGTSRETQYF. The CDR3 region has the DNA TGCGCCAGCAGCCACCCTGGGGGGACTAGTAGAGAGACCCAGTACTTC.

The chain carries TRBV11-2 and TRBJ2-7; 7 bases map to TRBD2. This CDR3 spans 16 amino acids. Germline lookup yields CDR1 SGHAT and CDR2 FQNNGV. V was clipped by 5 bases and J by 5 bases; unmatched bases: 15. DNA for the CDR3: TGTGCCAGCAGCCGGTACGCGGGACTACAGGTTCACGAGCAGTACTTC. It encodes CASSRYAGLQVHEQYF.

The V gene is TRBV25-1, the J gene TRBJ2-7; perhaps D is TRBD1 or TRBD2 (6 bases each). Germline V gene sequence: CDR1 MGHDK, CDR2 SYGVNS. V was trimmed by 5 bases and J by 2 bases, leaving 10 bases between them. This CDR3 has 13 amino acids. The CDR3, as DNA: TGTGCCAGCAGTAACGGGGGCCCCTACGAGCAGTACTTC. Amino acids: CASSNGGPYEQYF.

DNA for the CDR3: TGTGCCAGCAGCCAAGATCAAACGGGGGGAGCAGATACGCAGTATTTT. Its protein product is CASSQDQTGGADTQYF. The V gene is TRBV14, the J gene TRBJ2-3, with 7 bases aligning to TRBD2. Germline V CDR1 and CDR2: SGHDN, FVKESK. The V segment lost 0 bases and the J segment 4 bases; nucleotides outside the gene matches: 7. The CDR3 spans 16 residues.

This clone was seen repeatedly, ten times or more. The rearrangement joins TRBV28 to TRBJ2-6; the match to TRBD1 covers 7 bases. Trimming took 10 bases from V and 0 from J; bases not matched to a gene: 6. Germline V CDR1 and CDR2: MDHEN, SYDVKM. The CDR3 contains 15 residues. CDR3 in amino acids: CATIGGPSGANVLTF. The CDR3 coding sequence is TGTGCCACCATAGGGGGCCCCTCTGGGGCCAACGTCCTGACTTTC.